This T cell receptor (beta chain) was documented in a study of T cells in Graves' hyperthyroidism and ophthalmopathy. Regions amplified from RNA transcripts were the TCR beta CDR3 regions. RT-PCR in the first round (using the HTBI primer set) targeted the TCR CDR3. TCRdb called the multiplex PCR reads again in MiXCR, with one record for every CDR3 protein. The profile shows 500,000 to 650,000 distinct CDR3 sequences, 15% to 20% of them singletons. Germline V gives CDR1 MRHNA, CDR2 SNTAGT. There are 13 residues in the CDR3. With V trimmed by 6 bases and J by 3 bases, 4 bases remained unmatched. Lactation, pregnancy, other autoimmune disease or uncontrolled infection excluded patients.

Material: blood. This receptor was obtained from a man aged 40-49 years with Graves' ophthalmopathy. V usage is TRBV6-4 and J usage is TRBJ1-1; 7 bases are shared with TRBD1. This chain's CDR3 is CASREGTDTEAFF. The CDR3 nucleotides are TGTGCCAGCAGGGAGGGGACAGACACTGAAGCTTTCTTT.